This TCR beta chain was recovered during a study of T cell clones after liver transplantation (dated by TCRdb to about 2019). Notes on the research overall: The samples were obtained from ITN030ST, a randomized trial that attempted immunosuppression withdrawal within 2 years after liver transplantation. Donor-reactive T cell clones were identified using TCRbeta sequencing after a pre-transplant mixed lymphocyte reaction and were then followed in post-transplant blood. Third party-reactive TCRbeta sequences from pre-transplant MLRs were also identified as an antigen-independent comparator for donor-reactive sequences. Three of the eight recipients were HCV-positive; the others were transplanted for non-autoimmune, non-viral indications. Subjects received no induction therapy and standard immunosuppression until randomization at 12-24 months post-transplant. Tolerance was defined as complete immunosuppression withdrawal for at least one year with no rise in liver enzymes beyond twice the upper limit of normal. Blood samples were collected pre-transplant, pre-randomization before withdrawal, and post-randomization after either complete withdrawal or failed withdrawal. The study cohort included 8 liver transplant recipients, of whom 3 were classified as tolerant and 5 as non-tolerant.

Thawed unstimulated PBMCs were stained for CD3, CD4 and CD8 and FACS-sorted into CD3+CD4+ and CD3+CD8+ populations. Each of the 8 studied subjects was randomized to immunosuppression withdrawal. Genomic DNA was isolated with the Qiagen DNeasy Blood and Tissue Kit. Results the study describes overall, beyond this receptor: The conclusions were considered preliminary, being limited by small, heterogeneous patient numbers and non-standardized post-transplant time points. When repertoire turnover was taken into account, detection of donor-reactive sequences was significantly reduced in 7 of 8 subjects for CD4 and in 8 of 8 subjects for CD8. Because no allograft tissue specimens were available, donor-reactive T cells may have migrated into the graft instead of being deleted. Donor-reactive sequences declined more than third party-reactive ones, suggesting partial antigen-specific deletion unrelated to withdrawal success. In two subjects, low numbers of available donor cells limited the measurable donor-reactive repertoire. A significant post-transplant decrease in circulating donor-reactive CD4 TCRbeta sequences was observed in most of the 8 subjects, irrespective of tolerance or HCV status.

Frozen genomic DNA underwent high-throughput TCRbeta CDR3 sequencing by immunoSEQ, including PCR amplification, mapping, bias correction and internal controls. The study's processing was this. Only productive rearrangements were retained, and each unique TCRbeta sequence was defined by its CDR3 nucleotide sequence together with its V and J gene. For classification of a sequence as donor-reactive, at least 5-fold expansion in CFSE-low cells relative to unstimulated pre-transplant cells and a frequency of at least 0.01% were required. Minimum frequency thresholds were set for each subject based on the unstimulated sample with the lowest template count, ensuring at least 90% detection power. Jensen-Shannon divergence between the top 1000 TCRbeta sequences post- versus pre-transplant served as the measure of repertoire turnover. Changes in detection of donor-reactive sequences were tested with two-sided Fisher's exact tests. TCRdb carries this immuneACCESS record with in-frame sequences only. Its versions omit some clonotypes, under half of them owing to an unresolved V gene in the studies checked, with the rest unexplained. V and J calls and clone size come straight from that table; D and trimming were deduced from the DNA. This sample comprises around 110,000 clones, less than 95% of them detected only once. The ten largest clones take up 0.8% to 0.9% of the sample.

V is cut by 6 bases and J by 0 bases, and the space between the germline ends is 13 bases. The CDR3 has 14 amino acids, counting the end cysteine and phenylalanine. Here the CDR3 DNA is all that survives: 42 bases in frame from base 1. Per the germline V gene, SGHRS is the CDR1 and YFSETQ is the CDR2. With regard to this clone: Its antigen specificity is not known. Within one base of it there is no much larger clone, and no base qualities were kept.

The clonotype was recovered from a human patient who received a liver transplant. After a transplant, the graft donor may have provided part of the T cells. Here the sequenced sample was CD4+ T cells from blood, taken 12 months after liver transplant. The chain employs TRBV5-1 and TRBJ2-7, with no confidently assigned D gene. The CDR3 corresponds to CASKEDAPSYEQYF. The DNA reads as follows: TGCGCCAGCAAAGAGGACGCACCCTCCTACGAGCAGTACTTC.